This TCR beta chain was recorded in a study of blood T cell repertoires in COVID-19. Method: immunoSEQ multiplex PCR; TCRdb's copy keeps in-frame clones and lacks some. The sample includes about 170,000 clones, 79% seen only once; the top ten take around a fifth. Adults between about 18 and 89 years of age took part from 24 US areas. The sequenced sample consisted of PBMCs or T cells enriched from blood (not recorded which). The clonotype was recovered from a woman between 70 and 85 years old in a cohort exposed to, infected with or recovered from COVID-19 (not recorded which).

This CDR3 reads CASRPPDRYSGNTIYF. Here the CDR3 DNA reads TGTGCCAGCAGGCCTCCGGACAGATACTCTGGAAACACCATATATTTT. This chain links TRBV28 with TRBJ1-3; D may be TRBD1 (6 bases). The CDR3 has 16 residues. The V end was cut by 6 bases, the J end by 0 bases, with 15 bases between. Per the germline V gene, CDR1 is MDHEN and CDR2 is SYDVKM.